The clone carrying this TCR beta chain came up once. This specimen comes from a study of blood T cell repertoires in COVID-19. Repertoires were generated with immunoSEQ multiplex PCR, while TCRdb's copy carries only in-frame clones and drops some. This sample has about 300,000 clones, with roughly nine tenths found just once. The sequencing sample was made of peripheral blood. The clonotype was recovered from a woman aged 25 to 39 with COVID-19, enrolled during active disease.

This chain's CDR3 is CASHLLGQGKDSYTF. The CDR3 bases are TGTGCCAGCCATCTACTGGGACAGGGGAAGGATAGCTACACCTTC. The chain employs TRBV27 and TRBJ1-2; 10 nucleotides match TRBD1. Germline CDR1 and CDR2: MNHEY and SMNVEV (reference sequence). V shed 8 bases and J 9 bases; nucleotides not matched to a gene: 15. The length of the CDR3 is 15 residues.